A single sample is the source of the 18 T cell receptor beta chains below, sequenced in a study of blood T cell repertoires in COVID-19. The table came from immunoSEQ multiplex PCR; TCRdb's copy has only in-frame clones and leaves some out. This table has around 260,000 clones, approximately 84% appearing once. The sequencing input was peripheral blood. These receptors were taken from a person between 65 and 79 years old with COVID-19, enrolled during active disease.

This sequence joins TRBV11-3 and TRBJ2-1, with 8 bases fitting TRBD1. This CDR3 contains 17 residues. Trimming at V came to 5 bases and at J to 9 bases, leaving 18 bases not matched to a gene. Germline V gene lookup returns CDR1 SGHNT and CDR2 YENEEA. The CDR3 region is CASSPSRGLGDLSEQFF. CDR3 sequence (DNA): TGTGCCAGCAGCCCATCCAGGGGGCTCGGCGATCTGTCTGAGCAGTTCTTC.

The chain links TRBV19 to TRBJ2-2; D perhaps matches TRBD2 (6 bases). The CDR3 loop spans 15 amino acids. CDR1 LNHDA and CDR2 SQIVND come from the germline V gene (reference sequence). Trimming stripped 6 bases from V and 4 bases from J, with 15 bases between. The CDR3 protein is CASRLGSGTTGELFF. CDR3 DNA sequence: TGTGCCAGTAGACTTGGTAGCGGAACCACCGGGGAGCTGTTTTTT.

This rearrangement joins TRBV19 to TRBJ1-2; D ambiguous. The germline V gene encodes CDR1 LNHDA and CDR2 SQIVND (reference sequence). The CDR3 totals 16 residues. Deletions cut 5 bases from V and 2 bases from J, with 18 bases between. The CDR3 here is CASSFSPPLKNYGYTF. The CDR3 DNA is TGTGCCAGTAGTTTTTCCCCCCCGCTAAAGAACTATGGCTACACCTTC. The full variable domain, completed using reference TRBV19 and TRBJ1-2, is DGGITQSPKYLFRKEGQNVTLSCEQNLNHDAMYWYRQDPGQGLRLIYYSQIVNDFQKGDIAEGYSVSREKKESFPLTVTSAQKNPTAFYLCASSFSPPLKNYGYTFGSGTRLTVV.

The V gene is TRBV5-6, the J gene TRBJ2-5, with no clear D. The length of the CDR3 is 14 residues. The V end was cut by 1 base, the J end by 2 bases, with 9 bases between. The germline gives CDR1 SGHDT, CDR2 YYEEEE. The CDR3: CASSLKYRQETQYF. The CDR3 coding sequence is TGTGCCAGCAGCTTGAAATACAGACAAGAGACCCAGTACTTC.

The J gene is TRBJ2-5, the V gene TRBV29-1; 14 positions agree with TRBD2. This CDR3 contains 14 residues. V was pared by 5 bases and J by 7 bases, with 6 bases of the junction left unmatched. Per germline, CDR1 SQVTM and CDR2 ANQGSEA. CDR3 sequence reads: CSVRLGTSGGTQYF. The CDR3 DNA follows: TGCAGCGTTCGGCTCGGGACTAGCGGGGGGACCCAGTACTTC.

The chain combines TRBV30 with TRBJ1-6; D is unresolved. The CDR3 has 13 residues. In germline, CDR1 is GTSNPN, CDR2 SVGIG (reference sequence). Trimming removed 4 bases at V and 6 bases at J, with 10 bases between. In nucleotides, the CDR3 is TGTGCCTGGACGCGCGCCTCTAATTCACCCCTCCACTTT. This gives the protein CAWTRASNSPLHF.

J is TRBJ2-7 and V is TRBV5-1; 9 nucleotides align to TRBD1. Germline CDR1 reads SGHRS; CDR2 reads YFSETQ. This CDR3 comprises 16 residues. The V gene end was trimmed by 4 bases and the J gene end by 11 bases; junction bases not matched to a gene: 19. In DNA form, the CDR3 reads TGCGCCAGCAGCCCCTACCGGACAGGGGTTGAGGTCGGGGAGTACTTC. Its translation is CASSPYRTGVEVGEYF.

The chain links TRBV2 to TRBJ1-2, with D unclear. Deletions cut 7 bases from V and 6 bases from J, with 15 bases between. The CDR3 consists of 13 residues. CDR1 SNHLY and CDR2 FYNNEI come from the germline V gene. The CDR3 is CASTLNFPNGYTF. The CDR3 nucleotides are TGTGCCAGCACGCTAAACTTCCCCAATGGCTACACCTTC.

The rearrangement uses TRBV9 and TRBJ2-6; perhaps TRBD2 as D (8 bases). V lost 4 bases and J lost 4, with 18 bases in between. This CDR3 has 17 amino acids. CDR1 and CDR2 from the germline V gene are SGDLS and YYNGEE. CDR3 residues: CASSPREGAAGANVLTF. DNA of the CDR3: TGTGCCAGCAGCCCCCGGGAGGGGGCGGCGGGGGCCAACGTCCTGACTTTC. Complete variable domain (other parts from reference TRBV9 and TRBJ2-6): DSGVTQTPKHLITATGQRVTLRCSPRSGDLSVYWYQQSLDQGLQFLIQYYNGEERAKGNILERFSAQQFPDLHSELNLSSLELGDSALYFCASSPREGAAGANVLTFGAGSRLTVL.

This clone was counted between two and nine times. The V call is TRBV20-1, the J call TRBJ2-1; D is unclear. Between the trimmed V and J ends, which lost 0 bases and 9 bases, there was a span of 3 bases. The CDR3 length is 10 residues. The germline CDR1 and CDR2 sequences are DFQATT and SNEGSKA (reference sequence). CDR3 sequence reads: CSAREREQFF. CDR3 coding DNA: TGCAGTGCTAGAGAGCGTGAGCAGTTCTTC.

This clone was detected once. The rearrangement uses TRBV4-2 and TRBJ1-1; 9 positions agree with TRBD1. V shed 0 bases and J 4 bases; nucleotides not matched to a gene: 9. CDR1 is LGHNA, CDR2 YNFKEQ, per germline. The CDR3 covers 17 residues. The DNA of the CDR3 is TGTGCCAGCAGCCAAGACCGGGTCGGGACAGGGACCACTGAAGCTTTCTTT. Protein: CASSQDRVGTGTTEAFF.

The sample holds one count of this clone. The chain joins TRBV7-8 to TRBJ1-2, with D perhaps TRBD1 (5 bases). Germline V gene sequence: CDR1 SGHVS, CDR2 FQNEAQ. The length of the CDR3 is 15 residues. The V and J ends lost 1 base and 4 bases respectively, with 13 bases between them. CDR3 residues: CASSLDGGTGYGYTF. The CDR3 DNA follows: TGTGCCAGCAGCTTAGATGGCGGGACGGGCTATGGCTACACCTTC.

J is TRBJ2-5 and V is TRBV10-3, with 7 bases identical to TRBD2. With 3 bases clipped from V and 4 bases from J, the junction kept 2 bases outside the gene matches. Germline CDR1 is ENHRY and CDR2 is SYGVKD. CDR3 length: 13 amino acids. The CDR3 DNA reads as TGTGCCATCAGTGATGGGGGGGGAGAGACCCAGTACTTC. It specifies CAISDGGGETQYF.

The chain combines TRBV5-1 with TRBJ1-6, with 11 bases aligning to TRBD1. The CDR3 contains 19 residues. Germline loops: CDR1 SGHRS, CDR2 YFSETQ. The V and J ends lost 4 bases and 0 bases, in that order; junction bases with no gene match: 9. The CDR3 loop reads CASSPRTGGAGSYNSPLHF. Written as DNA, the CDR3 is TGCGCCAGCAGCCCACGGACAGGGGGCGCGGGCTCCTATAATTCACCCCTCCACTTT.

This chain connects TRBV10-3 to TRBJ1-2; TRBD1 agrees at 7 bases. Germline V gives CDR1 ENHRY, CDR2 SYGVKD. This CDR3 is 12 amino acids long. J gave up 8 bases and V 7 bases, and 7 bases lay outside the gene matches. CDR3 sequence (DNA): TGTGCCATCACCGACAGGGAGCAAGGCTACACCTTC. This gives the protein CAITDREQGYTF.

This clone came up once. The chain is built from TRBV6-1 and TRBJ1-5, with 8 bases aligning to TRBD1. J lost 2 bases, V lost 0 bases, and 3 bases had no gene match. The CDR3 contains 16 residues. Germline V gene data show CDR1 as MNHNS and CDR2 as SASEGT. CDR3 amino acids: CASSEAQGAGNQPQHF. The DNA for the CDR3 is TGTGCCAGCAGTGAAGCGCAGGGGGCGGGCAATCAGCCCCAGCATTTT.

This chain joins TRBV9 and TRBJ2-3; 7 nucleotides line up with TRBD2. J gave up 6 bases and V 2 bases, and 9 bases lay outside the gene matches. CDR3 length: 15 residues. Germline values: CDR1 SGDLS, CDR2 YYNGEE. This chain's CDR3 is CASSVLGGSPDTQYF. The CDR3 nucleotides are TGTGCCAGCAGCGTCCTTGGCGGGAGCCCCGATACGCAGTATTTT.

The genes are TRBV27 and TRBJ1-2, with D perhaps matching TRBD1 (6 bases). V was pared by 5 bases and J by 7 bases, with 14 bases between. The CDR3 is 13 residues long. CDR1 is MNHEY and CDR2 is SMNVEV in the germline V gene (reference sequence). CDR3 DNA sequence: TGTGCCAGCAGTAACAGGGCGGGCACTGGCTACACCTTC. It specifies CASSNRAGTGYTF.